One sample yielded the 24 T cell receptor beta chains listed below, sequenced in a study of T cells after yellow fever vaccination. MiXCR, applied by TCRdb to the 5' RACE reads, yields one record per CDR3 protein. The sample records 250,000 to 350,000 distinct CDR3 sequences, around 10% being singletons. Source: CD4+ T cells sorted from PBMCs, taken 5 days after the yellow fever booster vaccination. These receptor sequences come from a man aged 18 to 30 who received the YFV17D yellow fever vaccine.

CDR3 in amino acids: CASSVAGTSFPETQYF. The CDR3, as DNA: TGCGCCAGCAGCGTGGCCGGGACTAGCTTCCCAGAGACCCAGTACTTC. V is TRBV5-1 and J is TRBJ2-5; 9 nucleotides agree with TRBD2. CDR1 is SGHRS and CDR2 is YFSETQ in the germline V gene. Trimming took 4 bases from V and 4 from J; bases not matched to a gene: 11. The length of the CDR3 is 16 residues.

In this sample, this clonotype turned up many times. At one boundary the junction diverges from the germline segment, which might be a read error. CDR3 sequence: CASSSSSTDTQYF. DNA for the CDR3: TGTGCCAGCAGCTCAAGTAGCACAGATACGCAGTATTTT. The rearrangement joins TRBV5-1 to TRBJ2-3; D is unresolved. The CDR3 is 13 residues long. CDR1 is SGHRS, CDR2 YFSETQ, per germline.

This clonotype was counted between two and nine times. This CDR3 reads CASSFRGGEQFF. The CDR3 nucleotides read TGTGCCAGCAGCTTTAGGGGAGGTGAGCAGTTCTTC. The chain recombines TRBV7-2 with TRBJ2-1; a weak D match, TRBD2 (6 bases). CDR1 and CDR2 (germline): SGHTA, FQGNSA. V dropped 3 bases and J dropped 9 bases, with 9 bases sitting between them. This CDR3 is built from 12 residues.

The rearrangement uses TRBV29-1 and TRBJ2-3; D possibly matches TRBD1 or TRBD2 (5 bases each). The germline CDR1 and CDR2 sequences are SQVTM and ANQGSEA. The ends were cut back, 7 bases at V and 2 bases at J, with 10 bases in the middle. This CDR3 contains 12 residues. CDR3 sequence reads: CSGGVNTDTQYF. The CDR3, as DNA: TGCAGCGGAGGGGTGAACACAGATACGCAGTATTTT.

This clonotype was counted many times. The chain combines TRBV28 with TRBJ2-7; maybe TRBD2 (5 bases). The CDR3 is made up of 15 amino acids. Germline V CDR1 and CDR2: MDHEN, SYDVKM. Trimming shortened V by 5 bases and J by 2 bases, and 16 bases separated the two germline ends. The DNA of the CDR3 is TGTGCCAGCAGTCCCCGTGGGAGAGGGACCTACGAGCAGTACGTC. Protein: CASSPRGRGTYEQYV.

Ten or more counts support this clonotype. The rearrangement uses TRBV28 and TRBJ2-7, with D uncertain. The CDR3 is made up of 11 amino acids. Germline V gives CDR1 MDHEN, CDR2 SYDVKM. Trimming cost V 3 bases and J 5 bases, with 5 bases left between them. The DNA for the CDR3 is TGTGCCAGCAGTTTTGCCAACGAGCAGTACGTC. Protein product: CASSFANEQYV.

The chain links TRBV20-1 to TRBJ2-1; TRBD2 matches at 7 bases. The CDR3 consists of 13 residues. Germline trimming cut 5 bases from V and 5 bases from J; bases unmatched to any gene: 6. Germline CDR1 reads DFQATT; CDR2 reads SNEGSKA (reference sequence). The CDR3 here is CSAWGTNNNEQFF. The CDR3 DNA is TGCAGTGCTTGGGGGACTAACAACAATGAGCAGTTCTTC.

The chain recombines TRBV7-9 with TRBJ2-1, with D uncertain. In germline, CDR1 is SEHNR, CDR2 FQNEAQ (reference sequence). This CDR3 has 15 amino acids. Between the trimmed V and J ends, which lost 3 bases and 2 bases, there was a span of 11 bases. DNA for the CDR3: TGTGCCAGCAGCTTGGGCCGGGTGCCCTACAATGAGCAGTTCTTC. This codes for CASSLGRVPYNEQFF.

This clonotype was observed at least ten times. V and J are TRBV10-3 and TRBJ2-5; unclear D gene. The CDR3 has 14 amino acids. Deletions cut 0 bases from V and 2 bases from J, with 7 bases between. The germline gives CDR1 ENHRY, CDR2 SYGVKD. In nucleotides, the CDR3 is TGTGCCATCAGTGAGTCAACCCGGCAAGAGACCCAGTACTTC. As protein: CAISESTRQETQYF.

This clonotype was counted only a few times. The chain recombines TRBV2 with TRBJ2-5, with D perhaps TRBD2 (7 bases). CDR3 length equals 12 residues. In germline, CDR1 is SNHLY, CDR2 FYNNEI. The V end lost 10 bases, the J end lost 3 bases, and 12 bases lay between the germline ends. The CDR3: CATGGPEETQYF. The CDR3 region has the DNA TGTGCCACCGGGGGGCCCGAAGAGACCCAGTACTTC.

This clonotype has at least ten counts. The chain combines TRBV20-1 with TRBJ2-7, with TRBD2 identical over 8 bases. V shed 5 bases and J 4 bases; nucleotides not matched to a gene: 4. This CDR3 contains 12 residues. Per germline, CDR1 DFQATT and CDR2 SNEGSKA (reference sequence). CDR3 amino acids: CSASGLEYEQYF. The DNA of the CDR3 is TGCAGTGCTTCGGGACTAGAGTACGAGCAGTACTTC.

This clonotype was recorded at least ten times. The chain recombines TRBV7-9 with TRBJ2-3, with 7 bases matching TRBD2. The CDR3 sequence is 16 residues long. CDR1 is SEHNR, CDR2 FQNEAQ, per germline (reference sequence). With 5 bases clipped from V and 3 bases from J, the junction kept 11 bases outside the gene matches. In DNA form, the CDR3 reads TGTGCCAGCAGCCGGCAACGATCAGCGGGGACAGATACGCAGTATTTT. The encoded protein is CASSRQRSAGTDTQYF.

The chain carries TRBV7-3 and TRBJ2-3; D is perhaps TRBD1 (5 bases). The length of the CDR3 is 15 residues. The germline CDR1 and CDR2 sequences are SGHTA and FQGTGA. Deletions cut 1 base from V and 3 bases from J, with 11 bases between. The CDR3 sequence is CASSLSRVQTDTQYF. In DNA, the CDR3 is TGTGCCAGCAGCTTAAGCAGGGTCCAGACAGATACGCAGTATTTT.

The V call is TRBV6-5, the J call TRBJ1-1, with a tentative D call TRBD1 (6 bases). Trimming shortened V by 5 bases and J by 1 base, and 11 bases separated the two germline ends. The CDR3 totals 14 residues. Germline V gives CDR1 MNHEY, CDR2 SVGAGI. The CDR3 nucleotides are TGTGCCAGCAGTATTGGACAGCGGAACACTGAAGCTTTCTTT. Residues: CASSIGQRNTEAFF.

This clonotype was recorded many times. The chain combines TRBV6-1 with TRBJ1-2, with D hard to call. The CDR3 is 13 residues long. CDR1 MNHNS and CDR2 SASEGT come from the germline V gene. Trimming pared 10 bases from V and 3 bases from J, leaving 15 bases between. CDR3 sequence reads: CATRGYEDYGYTF. DNA of the CDR3: TGTGCCACCCGGGGTTACGAGGACTATGGCTACACCTTC.

This clonotype has a count of ten or more. The genes are TRBV5-1 and TRBJ1-4, with no clear D. The V end lost 0 bases, the J end lost 4 bases, and 4 bases lay between the germline ends. The V gene's germline CDR1 is SGHRS and CDR2 YFSETQ. This CDR3 is 13 amino acids long. This CDR3 reads CASSLGGNEKLFF. The CDR3 region has the DNA TGCGCCAGCAGCTTGGGGGGTAATGAAAAACTGTTTTTT.

Many counts were recorded for this clonotype. The chain joins TRBV7-2 to TRBJ2-1; TRBD2 aligns across 11 bases. Germline trimming cut 1 base from V and 9 bases from J; bases unmatched to any gene: 8. Per the germline V gene, CDR1 is SGHTA and CDR2 is FQGNSA. The CDR3 is 16 amino acids. DNA of the CDR3: TGTGCCAGCAGCTTAGGAGGTAGCGGGGGGGCCAGTGAGCAGTTCTTC. Residues: CASSLGGSGGASEQFF.

This clonotype was observed at least ten times. The chain uses TRBV2 and TRBJ2-5, with TRBD1 identical over 8 bases. CDR1 is SNHLY and CDR2 is FYNNEI in the germline V gene. Trimming removed 3 bases from V and 9 bases from J; junction bases left unmatched: 9. CDR3 size: 14 residues. CDR3 protein: CASSELTRGLPQYF. In DNA form, the CDR3 reads TGTGCCAGCAGTGAGCTTACCAGGGGGCTGCCCCAGTACTTC. Full variable domain (outside the CDR3, taken from reference TRBV2 and TRBJ2-5): EPEVTQTPSHQVTQMGQEVILRCVPISNHLYFYWYRQILGQKVEFLVSFYNNEISEKSEIFDDQFSVERPDGSNFTLKIRSTKLEDSAMYFCASSELTRGLPQYFGPGTRLLVL.

This clonotype was seen repeatedly, ten times or more. The chain combines TRBV27 with TRBJ1-1, with D hard to call. The germline V gene has CDR1 MNHEY and CDR2 SMNVEV (reference sequence). The CDR3 contains 13 residues. V dropped 5 bases and J dropped 3 bases, with 10 bases sitting between them. DNA of the CDR3: TGTGCCAGCAGTCTCCTTGGGGACACTGAAGCTTTCTTT. This gives the protein CASSLLGDTEAFF.

The sample holds a few counts of this clonotype. The V and J genes are TRBV25-1 and TRBJ2-3; D remains ambiguous. V lost 3 bases to trimming and J lost 4 bases, with 11 bases between them. The CDR3 is made up of 14 amino acids. The germline V gene encodes CDR1 MGHDK and CDR2 SYGVNS. The CDR3 is CASSDGRMADTQYF. The CDR3 DNA sequence: TGTGCCAGCAGTGACGGGCGAATGGCAGATACGCAGTATTTT.

The chain joins TRBV10-2 to TRBJ2-3, with 7 bases identical to TRBD2. CDR1 and CDR2 (germline): WSHSY, SAAADI. The J segment lost 3 bases and the V segment lost 3 bases, leaving 6 bases of the junction unmatched. This CDR3 region has 15 residues. CDR3 sequence (DNA): TGCGCCAGCAGTGAAGTTCTGGGAGGGACAGATACGCAGTATTTT. It translates to CASSEVLGGTDTQYF.

This clonotype was counted at least ten times. This chain connects TRBV2 to TRBJ2-3; no reliable D call. Trimming removed 5 bases at V and 2 bases at J, with 14 bases between. From germline, CDR1 is SNHLY and CDR2 FYNNEI. The CDR3 has 15 residues. CDR3 protein: CASSTETPLTDTQYF. The CDR3 DNA sequence: TGTGCCAGCAGTACGGAAACTCCCCTCACAGATACGCAGTATTTT. The full variable domain, with the rest looked up from reference TRBV2 and TRBJ2-3, is EPEVTQTPSHQVTQMGQEVILRCVPISNHLYFYWYRQILGQKVEFLVSFYNNEISEKSEIFDDQFSVERPDGSNFTLKIRSTKLEDSAMYFCASSTETPLTDTQYFGPGTRLTVL.

The table lists this clonotype with a few counts. V is TRBV5-1 and J is TRBJ2-3; TRBD1 matches at 8 bases. With V trimmed by 4 bases and J by 4 bases, 8 bases remained unmatched. This CDR3 has 15 amino acids. Germline V gene sequence: CDR1 SGHRS, CDR2 YFSETQ. This CDR3 reads CASSHQGAGSDTQYF. Here the CDR3 DNA reads TGCGCCAGCAGCCACCAGGGGGCTGGGTCAGATACGCAGTATTTT.

The chain has TRBV20-1 and TRBJ2-3; TRBD2 matches 9 bases. Trimming removed 4 bases from V and 0 bases from J; junction bases left unmatched: 5. The CDR3 extends over 15 amino acids. The germline CDR1 and CDR2 sequences are DFQATT and SNEGSKA (reference sequence). The chain's CDR3 is CSATAAGGSTDTQYF. In nucleotides, the CDR3 is TGCAGTGCTACGGCAGCGGGGGGTAGCACAGATACGCAGTATTTT.